This TCR beta chain was profiled in a study of T cell responses to AZD1222 COVID-19 vaccine. V was pared by 4 bases and J by 3 bases, with 4 bases of the junction left unmatched. The CDR3 has 14 residues. Germline-derived CDR1 and CDR2 are SGHRS and YFSETQ. Data came from immunoSEQ multiplex PCR; TCRdb stores just in-frame clones and leaves some out. The sample has some 180,000 clones, around 93% seen once. In regard to this clone: The antigen remains unidentified.

Overall study results and limits: Most donors were white British and more were female, and clonal diversity was possibly underestimated.

This TCR derives from an adult who received the MenACWY meningococcal vaccine as a control. The sample consisted of peripheral blood, taken 28 days after the second dose of the MenACWY control vaccine. The chain uses TRBV5-1 and TRBJ2-3; TRBD2 agrees at 8 bases. In nucleotides, the CDR3 is TGCGCCAGCAGCCCGGGACTAGGTACAGATACGCAGTATTTT. Protein: CASSPGLGTDTQYF.